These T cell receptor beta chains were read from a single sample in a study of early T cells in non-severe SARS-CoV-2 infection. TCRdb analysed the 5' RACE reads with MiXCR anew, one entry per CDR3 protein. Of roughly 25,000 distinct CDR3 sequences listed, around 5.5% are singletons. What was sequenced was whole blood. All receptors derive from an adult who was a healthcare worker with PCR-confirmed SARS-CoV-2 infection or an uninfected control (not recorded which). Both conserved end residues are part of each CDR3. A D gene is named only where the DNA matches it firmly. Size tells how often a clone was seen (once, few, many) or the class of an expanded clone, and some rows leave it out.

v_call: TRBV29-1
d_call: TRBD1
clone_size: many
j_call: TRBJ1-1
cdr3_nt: TGCAGCAGTCAGGGACAGCACACTGAAGCTTTCTTT
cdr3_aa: CSSQGQHTEAFF

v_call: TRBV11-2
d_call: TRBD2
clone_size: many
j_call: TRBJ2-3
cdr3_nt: TGTGCCAGCAGCCTAGGGGGAAGGCCTAGCGGGGTCGCAGATACGCAGTATTTT
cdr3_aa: CASSLGGRPSGVADTQYF

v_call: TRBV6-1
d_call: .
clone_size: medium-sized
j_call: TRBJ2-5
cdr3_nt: TGTGCCAGCAGCTTTCAGAAGACCCAGTACTTC
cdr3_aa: CASSFQKTQYF

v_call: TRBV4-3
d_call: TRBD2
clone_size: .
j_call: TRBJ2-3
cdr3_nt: TGCGCCAGCAGCCTATTCCCCGGGGGGGCTAGCACAGATACGCAGTATTTT
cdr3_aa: CASSLFPGGASTDTQYF

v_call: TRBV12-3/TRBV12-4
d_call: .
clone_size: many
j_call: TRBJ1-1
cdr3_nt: TGTGCCAGCAGCCTCTACGCAGCGAACACTGAAGCTTTCTTT
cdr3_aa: CASSLYAANTEAFF

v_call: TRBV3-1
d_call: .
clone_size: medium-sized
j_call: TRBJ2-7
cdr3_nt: TGTGCCAGCAGCCAAATGGACGAGCAGTACTTC
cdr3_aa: CASSQMDEQYF

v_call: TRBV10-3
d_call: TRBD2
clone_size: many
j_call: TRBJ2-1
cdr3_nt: TGTGCCATCTCGGATCTAGCGGGGGGGCCCGGTGGCAATGAGCAGTTCTTC
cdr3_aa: CAISDLAGGPGGNEQFF

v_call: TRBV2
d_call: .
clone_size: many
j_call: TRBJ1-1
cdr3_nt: TGTGCCAGCAGTGAATTGGGGATAGGAGCTTTCTTT
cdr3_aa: CASSELGIGAFF

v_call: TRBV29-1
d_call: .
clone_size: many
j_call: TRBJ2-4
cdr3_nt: TGCAGCGCTCCGGACATTGCCAAAAACATTCAGTACTTC
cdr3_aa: CSAPDIAKNIQYF

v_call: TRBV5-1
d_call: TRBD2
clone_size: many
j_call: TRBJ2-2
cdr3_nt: TGCGCCAGCAGCGGGACTAGCGGGGTCAACGCTGGGGAGCTGTTTTTT
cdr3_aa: CASSGTSGVNAGELFF

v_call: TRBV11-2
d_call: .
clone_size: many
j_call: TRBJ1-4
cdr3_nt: TGTGCCAGCGGTCCTAGGGACGCGCGTGATGAAAAACTGTTTTTT
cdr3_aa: CASGPRDARDEKLFF

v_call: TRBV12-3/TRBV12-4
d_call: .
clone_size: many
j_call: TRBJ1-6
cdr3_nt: TGTGCCAGCAGTTTCGGACGGTCGAGCTCCTATAATTCACCCCTCCACTTT
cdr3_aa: CASSFGRSSSYNSPLHF

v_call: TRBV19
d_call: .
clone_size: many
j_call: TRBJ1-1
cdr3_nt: TGTGCCAGTAGTATTGGGGGGTACACTGAAGCTTTCTTT
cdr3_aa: CASSIGGYTEAFF

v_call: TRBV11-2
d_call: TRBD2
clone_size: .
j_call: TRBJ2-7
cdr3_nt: TGTGCCAGCAGACATAGCGGGGGCTCGACCTACGAGCAGTACTTC
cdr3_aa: CASRHSGGSTYEQYF

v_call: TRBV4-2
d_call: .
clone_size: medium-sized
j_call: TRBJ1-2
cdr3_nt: TGTGCCAGCAGCCAGGGCAGGGACTATGGCTACACCTTC
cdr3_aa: CASSQGRDYGYTF

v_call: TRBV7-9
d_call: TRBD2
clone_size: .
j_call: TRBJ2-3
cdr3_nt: TGTGCCAGCATCCGACTAGCGGGAACAGATACGCAGTATTTT
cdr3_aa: CASIRLAGTDTQYF

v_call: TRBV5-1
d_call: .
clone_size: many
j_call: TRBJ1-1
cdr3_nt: TGCGCCAGCAGCTTAAGGATCCAGGATCGCACTGAAGCTTTCTTT
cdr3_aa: CASSLRIQDRTEAFF

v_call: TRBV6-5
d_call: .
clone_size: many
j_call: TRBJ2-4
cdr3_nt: TGTGCCAGCAGTATTCGGGGAGGCATTCAGTACTTC
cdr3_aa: CASSIRGGIQYF

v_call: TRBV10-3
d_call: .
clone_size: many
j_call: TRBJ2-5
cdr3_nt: TGTGCCATCAGTGGATCTAGCCAAGAGACCCAGTACTTC
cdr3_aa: CAISGSSQETQYF

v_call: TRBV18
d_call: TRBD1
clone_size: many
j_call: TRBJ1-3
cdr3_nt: TGTGCCAGCTCACCACCGGACAGGGCTGGAAACACCATATATTTT
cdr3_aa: CASSPPDRAGNTIYF

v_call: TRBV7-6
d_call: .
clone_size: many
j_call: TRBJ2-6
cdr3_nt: TGTGCCAGCAGCTTCAGTGAAATCTCTGGGGCCAACGTCCTGACTTTC
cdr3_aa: CASSFSEISGANVLTF

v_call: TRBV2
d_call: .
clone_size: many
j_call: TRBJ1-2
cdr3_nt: TGTGCCAGCAGTGAACACACAAACTATGGCTACACCTTC
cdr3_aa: CASSEHTNYGYTF

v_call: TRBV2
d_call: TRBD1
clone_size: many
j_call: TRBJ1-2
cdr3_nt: TGTGCCAGCAGGGGACAGCTTTCTAACTATGGCTACACCTTC
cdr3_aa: CASRGQLSNYGYTF

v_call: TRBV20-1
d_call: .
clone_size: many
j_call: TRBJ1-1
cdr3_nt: TGCAGTGCCCCGGGCAGGGTAGGCACTGAAGCTTTCTTT
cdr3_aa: CSAPGRVGTEAFF

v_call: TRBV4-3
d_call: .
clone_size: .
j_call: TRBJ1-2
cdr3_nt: TGCGCCAGCAGCCAAGATCGTCCTGCGGGGTATGGCTACACCTTC
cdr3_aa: CASSQDRPAGYGYTF

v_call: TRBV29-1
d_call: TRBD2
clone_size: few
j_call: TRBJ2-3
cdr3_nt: TGCAGCGTTACCATAGCGGGGGGGCCAGATACGCAGTATTTT
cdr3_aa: CSVTIAGGPDTQYF

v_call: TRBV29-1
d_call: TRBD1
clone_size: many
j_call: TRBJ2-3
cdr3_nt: TGCAGCGTTGAAGATCCAAGGCTGGGGCAGGGGGACACAGATACGCAGTATTTT
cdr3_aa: CSVEDPRLGQGDTDTQYF

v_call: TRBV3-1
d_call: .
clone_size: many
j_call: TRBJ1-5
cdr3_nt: TGTGCCAGCAGCTCCAGGACCGCGCAGCCCCAGCATTTT
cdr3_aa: CASSSRTAQPQHF